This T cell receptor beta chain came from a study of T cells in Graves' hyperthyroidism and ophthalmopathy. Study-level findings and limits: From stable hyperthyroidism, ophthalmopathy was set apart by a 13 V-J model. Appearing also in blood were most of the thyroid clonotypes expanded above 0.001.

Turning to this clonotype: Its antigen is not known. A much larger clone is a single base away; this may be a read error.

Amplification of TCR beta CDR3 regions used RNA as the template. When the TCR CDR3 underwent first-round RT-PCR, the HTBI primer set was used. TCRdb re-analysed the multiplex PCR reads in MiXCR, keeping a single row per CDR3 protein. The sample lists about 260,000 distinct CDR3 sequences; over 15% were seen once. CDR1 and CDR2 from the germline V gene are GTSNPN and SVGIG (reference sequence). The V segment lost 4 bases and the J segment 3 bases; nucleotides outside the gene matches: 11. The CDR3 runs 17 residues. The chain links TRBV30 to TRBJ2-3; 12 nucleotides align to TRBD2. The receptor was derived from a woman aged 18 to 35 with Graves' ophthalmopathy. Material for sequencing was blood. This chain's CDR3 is CAWKGTSGRTGTDTQYF. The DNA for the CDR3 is TGTGCCTGGAAGGGAACTAGCGGGAGGACCGGGACAGATACGCAGTATTTT.